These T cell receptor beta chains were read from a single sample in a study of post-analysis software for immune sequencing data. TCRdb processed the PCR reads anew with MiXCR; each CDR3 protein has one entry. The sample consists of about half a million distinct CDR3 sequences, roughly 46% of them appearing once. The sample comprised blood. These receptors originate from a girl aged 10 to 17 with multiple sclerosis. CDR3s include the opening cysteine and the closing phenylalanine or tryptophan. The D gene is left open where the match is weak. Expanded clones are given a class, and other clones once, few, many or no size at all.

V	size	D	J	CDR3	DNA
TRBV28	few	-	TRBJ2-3	CASSSLAPDTQYF	TGTGCCAGCAGTTCACTAGCTCCAGATACGCAGTATTTT
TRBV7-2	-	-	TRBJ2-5	CASSLGGGFPGEQYF	TGTGCCAGCAGCTTAGGGGGCGGATTCCCGGGTGAGCAGTACTTC
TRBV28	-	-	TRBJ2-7	CASLSAYEQYF	TGTGCCAGCCTTTCGGCCTACGAGCAGTACTTC
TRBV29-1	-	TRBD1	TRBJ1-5	CSARDRVDQPQHF	TGCAGCGCGCGGGACAGGGTAGATCAGCCCCAGCATTTT
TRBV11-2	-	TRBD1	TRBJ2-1	CASSDTTGRNEQFF	TGTGCCAGCAGCGACACGACAGGGCGGAATGAGCAGTTCTTC
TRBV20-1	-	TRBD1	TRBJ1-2	CSATRTGNNYGYTF	TGCAGTGCTACGAGGACAGGAAATAACTATGGCTACACCTTC
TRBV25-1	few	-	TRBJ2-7	CASSVSGPSGYEQYF	TGTGCCAGCAGTGTCAGCGGGCCCTCGGGCTACGAGCAGTACTTC
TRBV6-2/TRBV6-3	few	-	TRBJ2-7	CASSYLGAGVRHEQYF	TGTGCCAGCTCCTACTTGGGGGCAGGGGTTCGGCACGAGCAGTACTTC
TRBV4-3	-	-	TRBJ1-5	CASSQDLWGNQPQHF	TGCGCCAGCAGCCAAGATCTTTGGGGCAATCAGCCCCAGCATTTT
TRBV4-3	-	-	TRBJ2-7	CASSPDPATEQYF	TGCGCCAGCAGCCCCGACCCCGCTACCGAGCAGTACTTC
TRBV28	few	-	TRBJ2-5	CASSLTYDMQYF	TGTGCCAGCAGTCTAACCTACGATATGCAGTACTTC
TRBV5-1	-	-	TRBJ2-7	CASSLVLPSEQYF	TGCGCCAGCAGCTTGGTCCTTCCATCCGAGCAGTACTTC
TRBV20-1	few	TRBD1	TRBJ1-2	CSARGQVSYGYTF	TGCAGTGCTAGGGGACAGGTTAGCTATGGCTACACCTTC
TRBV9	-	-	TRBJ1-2	CASSVSPNLGPHGYTF	TGTGCCAGCAGCGTATCCCCCAACTTGGGCCCACATGGCTACACCTTC
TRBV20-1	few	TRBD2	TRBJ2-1	CSAPGLGDNEQFF	TGCAGTGCTCCGGGACTAGGCGACAATGAGCAGTTCTTC
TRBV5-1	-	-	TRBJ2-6	CASSANPQGSGANVLTF	TGCGCCAGCAGCGCCAACCCCCAGGGGTCTGGGGCCAACGTCCTGACTTTC
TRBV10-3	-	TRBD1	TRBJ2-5	CAIAGTGGLLEQYF	TGTGCCATAGCCGGGACAGGGGGCCTCCTGGAGCAGTACTTC
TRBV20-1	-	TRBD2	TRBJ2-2	CSARGGLAGGTGELFF	TGCAGTGCTAGAGGGGGACTAGCGGGAGGCACCGGGGAGCTGTTTTTT
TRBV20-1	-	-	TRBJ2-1	CSARDGERSHNEQFF	TGCAGTGCTAGAGATGGCGAGCGGAGTCACAATGAGCAGTTCTTC
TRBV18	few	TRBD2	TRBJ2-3	CASSRGSGVYDTQYF	TGTGCCAGCTCCCGGGGTAGCGGGGTCTACGATACGCAGTATTTT
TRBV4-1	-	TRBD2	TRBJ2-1	CASSQTRGLAGGIWNEQFF	TGCGCCAGCAGCCAAACCCGGGGGCTAGCGGGAGGAATATGGAATGAGCAGTTCTTC
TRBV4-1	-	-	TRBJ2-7	CASSQSFWSYEQYF	TGCGCCAGCAGCCAATCTTTCTGGTCCTACGAGCAGTACTTC
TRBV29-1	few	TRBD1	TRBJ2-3	CSVEQGSDTQYF	TGCAGCGTAGAACAGGGGTCAGATACGCAGTATTTT
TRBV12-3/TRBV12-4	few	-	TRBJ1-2	CASRETGAHSGYTF	TGTGCCAGCAGGGAGACAGGTGCCCATAGTGGCTACACCTTC
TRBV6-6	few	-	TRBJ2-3	CASSYGASTDTQYF	TGTGCCAGCAGTTACGGGGCAAGCACAGATACGCAGTATTTT
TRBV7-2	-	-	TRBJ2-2	CASSFWTTTGELFF	TGTGCCAGCAGCTTTTGGACCACCACCGGGGAGCTGTTTTTT
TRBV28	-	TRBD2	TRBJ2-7	CASRGLAGVFDEQYF	TGTGCCAGCAGGGGACTAGCGGGAGTTTTCGACGAGCAGTACTTC
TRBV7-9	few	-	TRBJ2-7	CATSDRSYEQYF	TGTGCCACTTCTGACAGGTCCTACGAGCAGTACTTC
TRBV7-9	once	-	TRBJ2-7	CASSLPAAYEQYF	TGTGCCAGCAGCCTACCAGCGGCCTACGAGCAGTACTTC
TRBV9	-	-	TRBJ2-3	CASSVAVTRTTDTQYF	TGTGCCAGCAGCGTAGCGGTCACTCGGACTACAGATACGCAGTATTTT
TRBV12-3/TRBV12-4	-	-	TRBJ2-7	CASIRRGAGSISYEQYF	TGTGCCAGCATAAGAAGGGGCGCAGGGAGTATCTCCTACGAGCAGTACTTC
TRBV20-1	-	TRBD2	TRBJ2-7	CSADGLAGGSGYEQYF	TGCAGTGCTGACGGACTAGCGGGAGGGTCGGGCTACGAGCAGTACTTC
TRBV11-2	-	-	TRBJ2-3	CASSLTSSQGGGLGDTQYF	TGTGCCAGCAGCTTAACCTCCTCCCAGGGGGGAGGGCTGGGAGATACGCAGTATTTT
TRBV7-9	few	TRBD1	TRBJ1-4	CASSVEGQYYEKLFF	TGTGCCAGCAGCGTAGAGGGACAGTACTATGAAAAACTGTTTTTT
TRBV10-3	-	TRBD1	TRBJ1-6	CAISEGDRGLVSNSPLHF	TGTGCCATCAGTGAGGGGGACAGGGGGTTGGTTTCGAATTCACCCCTCCACTTT
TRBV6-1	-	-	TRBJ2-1	CATDGGETPSEFNEQFF	TGTGCCACCGACGGTGGAGAGACTCCTAGCGAATTCAATGAGCAGTTCTTC
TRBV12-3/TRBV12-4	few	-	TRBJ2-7	CASSFRSGYEQYF	TGTGCCAGCAGTTTTCGGTCGGGGTACGAGCAGTACTTC
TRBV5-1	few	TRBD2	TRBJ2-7	CASSFMLPGTSGVSYEQYF	TGCGCCAGCAGCTTTATGCTCCCGGGGACTAGCGGGGTCTCCTACGAGCAGTACTTC
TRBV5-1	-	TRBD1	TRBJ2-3	CASSLSTGTGVADTQYF	TGCGCCAGCAGCCTGTCCACCGGGACAGGGGTGGCAGATACGCAGTATTTT
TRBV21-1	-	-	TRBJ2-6	CQSSPMGDRVSGANVLTF	TGCCAAAGCAGCCCGATGGGGGACAGGGTCTCTGGGGCCAACGTCCTGACTTTC
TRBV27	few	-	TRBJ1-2	CASSIDPNYGYTF	TGTGCCAGCAGTATAGATCCTAACTATGGCTACACCTTC
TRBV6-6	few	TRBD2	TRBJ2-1	CASSYSFRGSYNEQFF	TGTGCCAGCAGTTACTCATTCCGCGGGAGTTACAATGAGCAGTTCTTC
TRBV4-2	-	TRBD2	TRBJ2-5	CASSQVGESSGISEQYF	TGTGCCAGCAGCCAAGTGGGGGAGTCTAGCGGGATTTCGGAGCAGTACTTC
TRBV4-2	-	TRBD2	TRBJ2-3	CASSQDSGVAGDRKTDTQYF	TGTGCCAGCAGCCAAGACAGTGGAGTAGCGGGAGATCGGAAGACAGATACGCAGTATTTT
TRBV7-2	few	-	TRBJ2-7	CASSWSPYEQYF	TGTGCCAGCAGCTGGAGCCCCTACGAGCAGTACTTC
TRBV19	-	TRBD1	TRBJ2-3	CASSDTRDSNTDTQYF	TGTGCCAGTAGTGACACGAGGGACAGCAACACAGATACGCAGTATTTT
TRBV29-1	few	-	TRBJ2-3	CSVVSGWHTQYF	TGCAGCGTTGTATCGGGGTGGCATACGCAGTATTTT
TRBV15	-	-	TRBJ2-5	CATSPARRYQETQYF	TGTGCCACCAGCCCAGCACGCAGGTACCAAGAGACCCAGTACTTC
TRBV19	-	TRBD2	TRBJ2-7	CASSLTSGTYGQYF	TGTGCCAGTAGTCTAACTAGCGGGACCTACGGGCAGTACTTC
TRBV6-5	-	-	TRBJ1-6	CASSYSSSYNSPLHF	TGTGCCAGCAGTTACTCCAGCTCCTATAATTCACCCCTCCACTTT
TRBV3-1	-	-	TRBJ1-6	CASSQGAPNSPLHF	TGTGCCAGCAGCCAAGGGGCTCCTAATTCACCCCTCCACTTT
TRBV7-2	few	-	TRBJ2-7	CASTIRERKIYEQYF	TGTGCCAGCACCATTCGGGAGCGAAAAATCTACGAGCAGTACTTC
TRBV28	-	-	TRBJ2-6	CTSGDPTPISGANVLTF	TGTACCAGCGGTGACCCAACCCCGATCTCTGGGGCCAACGTCCTGACTTTC
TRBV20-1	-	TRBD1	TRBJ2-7	CSAGPGGYEQYF	TGCAGTGCTGGTCCAGGGGGCTACGAGCAGTACTTC